The rows below give T cell receptor beta chains drawn from one sample of a study of blood T cell repertoires in COVID-19. Clones were read by immunoSEQ multiplex PCR, and TCRdb kept only the in-frame ones, dropping some. Among hundreds of thousands of clones listed, approximately 85% were seen once. The sample was peripheral blood. All receptors derive from a man in his fifties with active or convalescent COVID-19. The CDR3 runs from the conserved cysteine through the conserved F or W. The order of the fields is V gene, D gene, J gene, clone size, CDR3 DNA, CDR3 protein. A D gene is named only where the DNA matches it firmly. Some rows mark clone size as missing; the rest say once, few, many or name a class of expanded clone.

>TRBV3-1/TRBV3-2|.|TRBJ2-2|few
TGTGCCAGCAGCCAAGTGGGGGCGAGCGGCACCGGGGAGCTGTTTTTT
CASSQVGASGTGELFF
>TRBV12-3/TRBV12-4|.|TRBJ2-5|.
TGTGCCAGCACCTCACAGGGATGGGAGACCCAGTACTTC
CASTSQGWETQYF
>TRBV6-1|.|TRBJ2-7|.
TGTGCCAGCAGTGAACTAAACCTTTACGAGCAGTACTTC
CASSELNLYEQYF
>TRBV6-5|TRBD1|TRBJ1-4|.
TGTGCCAGCAGCGATACAGGGGGAGGAAAACTGTTTTTT
CASSDTGGGKLFF
>TRBV9|TRBD2|TRBJ2-5|.
TGTGCCAGCAGCGCCGGCCGACTAGCGGGTTTAAAAGAGACCCAGTACTTC
CASSAGRLAGLKETQYF
>TRBV10-3|TRBD1|TRBJ1-5|.
TGTGCCATCAAAGGGACAGGGGGCCAGCCCCAGCATTTT
CAIKGTGGQPQHF
>TRBV11-2|TRBD2|TRBJ2-1|.
TGTGCCAGCAGCCGACTAGCGGGAGCTTACAATGAGCAGTTCTTC
CASSRLAGAYNEQFF
>TRBV29-1|TRBD2|TRBJ2-3|.
TGCAGCGTTGCGCTAGCGGGAGCCGCAGATACGCAGTATTTT
CSVALAGAADTQYF
>TRBV27|TRBD1|TRBJ1-2|.
TGTGCCACCGACAGGGGGGGAGGCTACACCTTC
CATDRGGGYTF
>TRBV4-3|TRBD1|TRBJ2-5|.
TGCGCCAGCAGCCAACTACTGACAGGGCGGGAGACCCAGTACTTC
CASSQLLTGRETQYF
>TRBV6-6|TRBD1|TRBJ1-5|few
TGTGCCAGCAGCCGGACAGGGAAGAATCAGCCCCAGCATTTT
CASSRTGKNQPQHF
>TRBV6-5|TRBD1|TRBJ1-2|few
TGTGCCAGCAGAGAGCCCGGGACAGGGGCGGAGGGCTACACCTTC
CASREPGTGAEGYTF
>TRBV4-2|TRBD2|TRBJ2-1|.
TGTGCCAGCAGCCAAGATAGCGGTCTAGCGGGAGACCTTAGCTCCTACAATGAGCAGTTCTTC
CASSQDSGLAGDLSSYNEQFF
>TRBV30|.|TRBJ2-1|.
TGTGCCTGGCTCCCTCATTTTTGGGCCTCGGCGCGCTCCTACAATGAGCAGTTCTTC
CAWLPHFWASARSYNEQFF
>TRBV5-5|TRBD2|TRBJ2-2|.
TGTGCCAGCAGCCCTAGGACTAGCGGGAGGGCGAACACCGGGGAGCTGTTTTTT
CASSPRTSGRANTGELFF
>TRBV19|TRBD1|TRBJ1-2|few
TGTGCCACATACAGGGGCAGTGATGGCTACACCTTC
CATYRGSDGYTF
>TRBV15|.|TRBJ2-7|few
TGTGCCACCAGCTCACTGTCAGGGGACGAGCAGTACTTC
CATSSLSGDEQYF
>TRBV7-9|.|TRBJ2-1|.
TGTGCCAGCAGCCCCGCCCCGGGCAATGAGCAGTTCTTC
CASSPAPGNEQFF
>TRBV2|.|TRBJ1-3|.
TGTGCCAGCGGGAGGGGTGGAAACACCATATATTTT
CASGRGGNTIYF
>TRBV7-2|.|TRBJ2-1|.
TGTGCCAGCAGATTCGCGGTAGAGACTGAGCAGTTCTTC
CASRFAVETEQFF
>TRBV2|.|TRBJ2-5|.
TGTGCCAGCAGTGAGCGACTACCCAAAGAGACCCAGTACTTC
CASSERLPKETQYF
>TRBV11-2|.|TRBJ2-7|once
TGTGCCAGCAGCCCAACGACACCATCCTACGAGCAGTACTTC
CASSPTTPSYEQYF
>TRBV5-1|TRBD1|TRBJ1-1|.
TGCGCCAGCAGCTTGGCTGGACAGGGTTGGGCTGAAGCTTTCTTT
CASSLAGQGWAEAFF
>TRBV2|TRBD2|TRBJ2-5|.
TGTGCCAGCAGTGAAACTAGCGTAACGACCCAAGAGACCCAGTACTTC
CASSETSVTTQETQYF
>TRBV6-5|TRBD1|TRBJ1-5|.
TGTGCCAGCAGTCGGACAGGGCGGCAGCCCCAGCATTTT
CASSRTGRQPQHF
>TRBV6-1|.|TRBJ2-3|.
TGTGCCAGCAGTGAAGCCCTCTTCAAGGGGGCAGATACGCAGTATTTT
CASSEALFKGADTQYF